This T cell receptor beta chain was recovered during a study of ipilimumab plus nivolumab after autologous stem cell transplantation. Study-wide context: Patients received a median of about five ipilimumab and roughly 8 nivolumab doses.

Study results and caveats: Authors suggest TCR repertoire, Treg phenotype and gut microbiota support further study.

The length of the CDR3 is 14 residues. With 5 bases removed from V and 6 bases from J, the gap between germline ends came to 14 bases. CDR1 is SGHAT and CDR2 is FQNNGV in the germline V gene. Repertoires were generated with immunoSEQ multiplex PCR, while TCRdb's copy carries only in-frame clones and drops some. The data hold under 20,000 clones, with 81% observed a single time. In its sample, this clone was seen once. The antigen is unknown. This specimen was PBMCs, taken in a trial of ipilimumab plus nivolumab as post-transplant consolidation. V usage is TRBV11-2 and J usage is TRBJ2-1, with D uncertain. This TCR derives from a male donor with diffuse large B-cell lymphoma. CDR3 sequence (DNA): TGTGCCAGCAGCCCCCAGGCAGGACGCAATGAGCAGTTCTTC. The encoded protein is CASSPQAGRNEQFF.